This is a list of T cell receptor beta chains from one sample in a study of beta chain features in type 1 diabetes. TCRdb's table, derived via immunoSEQ multiplex PCR, lists solely in-frame clones and lacks some. Among about 360,000 clones listed, around an eighth were seen once. The sequencing input was naive CD4+ T cells from blood. These receptors were obtained from a man younger than 30 in good health. Each CDR3 is given without its conserved first and last residue. The D gene is left open where the match is weak. Only part of the rows carry a size: once, few, many, or a class if the clone is expanded.

clone size | V gene | D gene | CDR3 protein
. | TRBV5-8 | . | ASSLLTGHYQPQH
. | TRBV10-3 | . | AIRAGGDYGYT
. | TRBV7-2 | TRBD1 | ASSPREGASYEQY
. | TRBV15 | . | ATSRGAGAANYGYT
. | TRBV11-3 | TRBD2 | ASSLGLAGVGEQF
. | TRBV7-2 | . | ASSLGSGSEDEQY
. | TRBV5-6 | . | ASSLFPGHDQPQH
few | TRBV19 | . | ASSNDRIYEQY
few | TRBV18 | TRBD1 | ASSPDRGGYGYT
few | TRBV19 | . | ATDQSGRREQF
. | TRBV7-2 | . | ASSFHKETQY
. | TRBV7-3 | TRBD2 | ASSSFLAGGLDTQY
few | TRBV7-2 | . | ASNGQNQPQH
. | TRBV5-1 | . | ASRFIGGANEKLF
. | TRBV7-8 | . | ASSLRGLPVDNEQF
. | TRBV29-1 | . | SVGTERSNQPQH
. | TRBV9 | . | ASSRGNGYT
. | TRBV14 | . | ASSRDFYEQY
few | TRBV5-1 | . | ASSFGGRAQY
. | TRBV2 | TRBD1 | ASSDRVQGNTQY
. | TRBV28 | . | ASSSPNRALNQPQH
. | TRBV5-1 | . | ASSLDTDRNVEQF
. | TRBV7-3 | TRBD1 | ASRQQGESTEAF
few | TRBV29-1 | TRBD1 | SEGGDRVHTEAF
. | TRBV13 | TRBD1 | ASSLTSLRGHEQF
few | TRBV15 | TRBD1 | ATSNRDRGPGANVLT
. | TRBV7-6 | TRBD1 | ASSLGTGGWRNTIY
few | TRBV6-5 | TRBD1 | ASSQDRGRSYEQY
few | TRBV4-2 | . | ASSQDGGRDYEQY
. | TRBV7-2 | . | ASSFIGELF
. | TRBV7-2 | . | ASSLETQY
few | TRBV11-2 | TRBD1 | ASSNGQGVRNEQF
. | TRBV28 | . | ASHTTGPKGQY
. | TRBV20-1 | . | RGGSNYGYT
. | TRBV6-5 | . | ASGQNYGYT
few | TRBV10-3 | TRBD1 | AISKTGPEYEQY
few | TRBV7-3 | . | ASSLMRTAYGYT
few | TRBV7-2 | TRBD1 | ASTTGQSTDTQY
. | TRBV27 | . | ASRTTSTDTQY
. | TRBV30 | TRBD1 | AWRQGPHYEQY
. | TRBV5-4 | . | ASSFGLESGAHAF
. | TRBV7-3 | TRBD1 | ASSNRDRGGNEQF
. | TRBV7-2 | TRBD2 | ASSSQRGGTGELF
. | TRBV30 | . | AWRDYRTVVDTQY